These 3 T cell receptor beta chains were sequenced from one sample in a study of PD-1 blockade in classical Hodgkin lymphoma. Measured with immunoSEQ multiplex PCR; TCRdb has only the in-frame clones, and not every one. The profile covers approximately 17,000 clones, with around 75% appearing a single time and nearly 25% taken by the ten largest. After autologous stem cell transplantation all patients relapsed, and prior brentuximab vedotin exposure differed between cohorts. Sequencing was performed on peripheral blood mononuclear cells (PBMCs), taken at baseline. These receptor sequences come from a human donor with classical Hodgkin lymphoma.

The chain recombines TRBV6-1 with TRBJ2-7; D may be TRBD2 (5 bases). The CDR3 runs 11 residues. Germline assignment: CDR1 MNHNS and CDR2 SASEGT. V lost 4 bases and J 8 bases, leaving 9 bases between the germline ends. The CDR3 DNA reads as TGTGCCAGCAGTGGAGGGTTCAAGCAGTACTTC. Its protein is CASSGGFKQYF.

The rearrangement uses TRBV21-1 and TRBJ2-1; the table's D call, TRBD2, has no DNA check behind it. TRBV21-1 is tagged as a pseudogene. The CDR3 totals 12 residues. The CDR3 protein is CASSKFVNEQFF. The CDR3 DNA reads TGTGCCAGCAGCAAGTTCGTCAATGAGCAGTTCTTC.

The chain uses TRBV19 and TRBJ1-6; TRBD1 is a possible D gene (6 bases). The CDR3 consists of 15 residues. Per germline, CDR1 LNHDA and CDR2 SQIVND (reference sequence). V was shortened by 3 bases and J by 5 bases, with 11 bases between the two germline ends. CDR3 DNA: TGTGCCAGTAGTATTGAAGGGGACAATAATTCACCCCTCCACTTT. Its translation is CASSIEGDNNSPLHF.